This T cell receptor (beta chain) was sequenced during a study of blood T cell repertoires in COVID-19 (dated by TCRdb to 2020 to 2021). About the investigation overall: Samples from collaborators originated in the United States, Italy and Spain and spanned both the acute and convalescent phases of COVID-19. The prospective study material was composed of cDNA or gDNA derived from T cells, B-cell-depleted T cells, or PBMCs. Subjects who had been exposed to COVID-19, were actively infected with it, or had recovered from it provided the deeply sampled blood TCRbeta repertoires that made up the dataset. The repertoires were made available in a free public database intended to serve as a resource for research on the immune response to SARS-CoV-2. Samples were obtained from the ongoing ImmuneRACE study (first 160 participants) and from approximately 1,200 subjects provided by 6 global collaborators. A de-identified subject ID, COVID-19 status, age in years and sex were almost always included in the sample metadata. HLA class I and class II types, where available, came from metadata supplied by the sample provider rather than from assay-based typing.

The paper's findings and limits, for the study overall: The quantity of clinical and demographic metadata differed by source and by participant and was supplied without curation.

TCRbeta CDR3 regions were amplified from genomic DNA by means of the immunoSEQ Assay, a bias-controlled multiplex PCR. In the source study's methods: The number of nucleated cells in each sample was estimated from the amplification of reference gene primers within the assay. Sequence reads were collapsed and filtered to measure the absolute abundance of every unique TCRbeta CDR3 rearrangement. For each sample, productive Simpson clonality was calculated as the square root of Simpson's diversity index over productive rearrangements. As stored in TCRdb, this immuneACCESS dataset retains in-frame rearrangements with V and J assigned. A fraction of the clones does not appear; measured against another copy, unresolved V genes explain less than half of the discrepancy, and the remainder lacks a known reason. That table gives V, J and clone size, and the DNA gave D and trimming. For this sample the table gives 200,000 to 300,000 clones, of which approximately 86% were detected only once. Approximately 1.3% of the sample lies in the top ten.

For CDR1 and CDR2, the germline V gene lists LGHNA and YSLEER. From cysteine to phenylalanine, the CDR3 is 18 amino acids long. Here the CDR3 DNA is all that survives: 54 bases in frame from base 1. Between the V and J ends, shortened by 0 bases and 2 bases respectively, the junction contains 20 bases. The collaborating institutions used their own protocols to collect whole blood in K2EDTA tubes. For TCRbeta analysis, collaborators shipped samples as frozen whole blood, isolated PBMCs, or DNA extracted from either of those sample types. This clone was recorded at least ten times. It has no known antigen specificity. No quality values exist for individual bases; no much larger clone is one base distant.

The V and J genes are TRBV4-3 and TRBJ2-7; the D gene is possibly TRBD2, with 7 bases matching. The receptor's source is a man older than 75 with acute or convalescent COVID-19. Sequenced sample: peripheral blood. This receptor carries the CDR3 CASSQEGGFQRDAYEQYF. Here is the DNA: TGCGCCAGCAGCCAAGAAGGGGGGTTCCAGCGGGATGCCTACGAGCAGTACTTC.